In this sample, the clone carrying this T cell receptor (beta chain) turned up many times. Antigen: not known. This specimen belongs to a study of read filtering for tumor transcriptome and immune sequencing. About the study: Transcriptome libraries were built from DNase-treated RNA. Regarding the study as a whole: IR-seq captured clonotypes deeper and more reliably than RNA-seq. Single-read clonotypes: about 81.9% of IR-seq clonotypes (around 3.6% of reads), 60% to 75% of RNA-seq clonotypes (around 48% of reads).

From approximately 430 ng of RNA, a library with molecular barcoded alpha/delta and beta/gamma adaptors was made. TCRdb called the reads again in MiXCR, with one record for every CDR3 protein. The repertoire holds 100,000 to 150,000 distinct CDR3 sequences, with about 13% as singletons. Bone marrow was sampled from every patient at the time of active disease. V was shortened by 1 base and J by 6 bases, with 6 bases between the two germline ends. There are 13 residues in the CDR3. Germline V CDR1 and CDR2: LGHNA, YNFKEQ. This receptor was obtained from a donor aged 40 or older with multiple myeloma. The chain combines TRBV4-2 with TRBJ2-2; D is unclear. Sequencing was done on a sample of a population of CD138-negative cells sorted from bone marrow. CDR3 bases: TGTGCCAGCAGCCAAGTCAGTGCCGGGGAGCTGTTTTTT. This sequence encodes CASSQVSAGELFF.